The TCR beta chain under discussion was sequenced for a study of pediatric ulcerative colitis (dated 2019 in TCRdb). A note on the overall study: Ten or so newly diagnosed, treatment-naive pediatric ulcerative colitis patients and a handful of non-IBD control children each provided paired blood and rectal samples.

Summary of the overall study and its limitations: Blood-derived T cells may have been included in rectal pinch biopsies, especially in patients with overt colitis. Two rectal CDR3 clonotypes were found in every ulcerative colitis patient but in no control. Autologous blood-rectal clonal overlap was significantly higher in ulcerative colitis patients than in controls, suggesting increased T cell trafficking to inflamed tissue. With only a handful of individuals, the healthy control group was small. For technical reasons, substantially fewer templates were yielded by the blood samples of a couple of patients, and these blood samples were excluded from blood-rectal overlap analysis. Because the repertoires came from total lymphocyte DNA, rare subsets such as regulatory T cells may have patterns that are not reflected. Controls, mild-moderate and acute severe colitis patients were separated by rectal repertoire features, and reduced rectal diversity due to clonal expansions was observed in acute severe colitis.

During colonoscopy, one to two rectal pinch biopsies were obtained for research purposes. The control children had a colonoscopy because IBD was suspected, but their endoscopy was normal both macroscopically and histologically, and none were diagnosed with IBD within the following year. Before DNA was isolated, the rectal biopsies underwent proteinase K digestion. The Wizard kit (Promega) was used to extract genomic DNA from both blood and intestinal samples. This clone was found once. The antigen it binds to is not known. Per-nucleotide qualities are absent, and no much larger clonotype sits a single base away. Using the immunoSEQ TRB Survey service, rearranged CDR3 beta regions were amplified from genomic DNA with multiplex V and J primers. To keep depth equal across samples, survey-level sequencing depth of up to 500,000 reads per sample was applied. The libraries were purified, combined into pools and sequenced with Illumina technology. In the paper's pipeline: immunoSEQ online tools were used for productive clonality, sample overlap, pairwise scatters, CDR3 beta length, V/D/J gene usage and productiveness. Calculated diversity was the number of unique rearrangements divided by total templates times 100; Shannon and Simpson indices were also computed. Principal component analysis used the R prcomp function and ggbiplot package on Z-score normalized data. Morisita's index was used to quantify the clonal overlap between blood and rectum within each subject. TCRdb stores this immuneACCESS table with in-frame sequences only. Part of the clones is absent; in the studies checked, under half of the shortfall reflects unresolved V genes, and no reason is known for the rest. The V and J calls and clone size are taken from that table; D and trimming were inferred from the DNA. Here the sample has fewer than 20,000 clones; more than 75% occur a single time. Around 6.9% of the sample lies in the top ten.

This TCR derives from a boy between 10 and 17 years old who was a control in a study of pediatric ulcerative colitis. Sequencing was carried out using gut tissue.

The nucleotide sequence reads TGTGCCATCGCAGGAAACTATAGCAATCAGCCCCAGCATTTT. It translates as CAIAGNYSNQPQHF. The rearranged segments are TRBV10-3 and TRBJ1-5; the D gene is not confidently resolved. At the junction V is shortened by 8 bases and J by 0 bases, with 11 bases in between. Inclusive of the bounding cysteine and phenylalanine, the CDR3 is 14 residues long. Just CDR3 DNA is preserved here, 42 bases in frame from base 1. In the germline V gene, CDR1 corresponds to ENHRY and CDR2 to SYGVKD.